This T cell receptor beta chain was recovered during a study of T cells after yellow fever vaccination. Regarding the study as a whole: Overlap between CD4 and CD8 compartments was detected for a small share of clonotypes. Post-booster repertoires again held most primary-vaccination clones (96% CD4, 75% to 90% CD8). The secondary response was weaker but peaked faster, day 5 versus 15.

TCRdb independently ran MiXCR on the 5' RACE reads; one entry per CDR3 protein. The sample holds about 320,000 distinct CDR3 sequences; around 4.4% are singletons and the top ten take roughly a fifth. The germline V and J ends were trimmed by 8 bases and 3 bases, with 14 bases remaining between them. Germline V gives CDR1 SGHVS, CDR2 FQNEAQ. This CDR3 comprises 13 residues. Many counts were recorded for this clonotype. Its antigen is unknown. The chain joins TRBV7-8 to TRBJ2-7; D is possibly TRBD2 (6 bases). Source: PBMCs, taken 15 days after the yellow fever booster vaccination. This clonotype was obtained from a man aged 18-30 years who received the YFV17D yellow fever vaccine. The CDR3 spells CASGLAIDYEQYF. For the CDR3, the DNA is TGTGCCAGCGGGCTAGCGATAGACTACGAGCAGTACTTC.